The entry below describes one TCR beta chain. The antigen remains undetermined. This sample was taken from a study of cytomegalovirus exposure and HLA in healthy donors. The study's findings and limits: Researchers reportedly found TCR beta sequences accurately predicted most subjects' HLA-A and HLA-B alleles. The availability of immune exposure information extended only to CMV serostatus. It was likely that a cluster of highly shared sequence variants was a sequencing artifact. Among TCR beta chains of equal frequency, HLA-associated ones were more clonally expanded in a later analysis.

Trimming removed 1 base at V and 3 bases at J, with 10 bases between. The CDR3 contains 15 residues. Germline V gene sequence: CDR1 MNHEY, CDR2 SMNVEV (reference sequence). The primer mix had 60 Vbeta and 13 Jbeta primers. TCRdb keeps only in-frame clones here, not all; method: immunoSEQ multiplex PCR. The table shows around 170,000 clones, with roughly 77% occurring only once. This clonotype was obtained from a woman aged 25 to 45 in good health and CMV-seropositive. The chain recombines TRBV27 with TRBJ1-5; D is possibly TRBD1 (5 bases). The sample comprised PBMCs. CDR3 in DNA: TGTGCCAGCAGTTTATTGGGGGGGACCAATCAGCCCCAGCATTTT. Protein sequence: CASSLLGGTNQPQHF.